A single sample gave rise to the 8 T cell receptor beta chains below, sequenced in a study of beta chain features in type 1 diabetes. Findings of the study overall: The study found moderately but significantly shorter TCRB CDR3s in all four CD4+ subsets of Type 1 diabetes patients.

These receptors lack a known antigen. The sequenced template was cDNA made from the entire isolated RNA. Sequenced by immunoSEQ multiplex PCR; TCRdb stores in-frame clones only, minus some. The sample has about 160,000 clones; almost 8% are singletons. The specimen was central memory CD4+ T cells from blood. These TCRs come from a man between 18 and 29 years old with type 1 diabetes.

The V and J genes are TRBV5-4 and TRBJ2-5; 7 bases are shared with TRBD2. This CDR3 contains 15 residues. V was clipped by 3 bases and J by 5 bases; unmatched bases: 10. Germline V gene lookup returns CDR1 SGHNT and CDR2 YYREEE (reference sequence). CDR3 protein: CASSYGTKPGETQYF. The CDR3 region has the DNA TGTGCCAGCAGCTATGGGACTAAACCTGGGGAGACCCAGTACTTC.

The sample holds a few counts of this clone. The chain uses TRBV2 and TRBJ2-5; TRBD1 is a possible D gene (5 bases). Germline V gives CDR1 SNHLY, CDR2 FYNNEI. The V gene lost 3 bases and the J gene lost 1 base, with 15 bases spanning the gap. The CDR3 spans 16 residues. CDR3 nucleotides: TGTGCCAGCAGTGATGAGGACATAAGGGTCCAAGAGACCCAGTACTTC. It yields the protein CASSDEDIRVQETQYF.

This clone was detected only a few times. For the CDR3, the DNA is TGTGCCAGCTCAGTCTCGGGGGGTTACAATGAGCAGTTCTTC. Amino acids: CASSVSGGYNEQFF. The chain couples TRBV18 to TRBJ2-1; 7 bases map to TRBD2. Germline trimming cut 5 bases from V and 4 bases from J; bases unmatched to any gene: 5. Germline assignment: CDR1 KGHSH and CDR2 LQKENI. This CDR3 has 14 amino acids.

This clone was seen a handful of times. V and J are TRBV7-2 and TRBJ1-2, with 7 bases matching TRBD1. CDR3 size: 14 residues. Germline trimming cut 5 bases from V and 4 bases from J; bases unmatched to any gene: 7. Germline CDR1 is SGHTA and CDR2 is FQGNSA. CDR3 nucleotides: TGTGCCAGCAGCCCACAGGGGATTCGCTATGGCTACACCTTC. Translated: CASSPQGIRYGYTF.

V usage is TRBV5-4 and J usage is TRBJ2-5; the D gene is possibly TRBD2 (6 bases). In germline, CDR1 is SGHNT, CDR2 YYREEE (reference sequence). Trimming took off 7 bases at V and 3 bases at J, with 16 bases between the two ends. This CDR3 region has 14 residues. The CDR3 here is CASRLRGGEETQYF. DNA of the CDR3: TGTGCCAGCCGCCTCCGTGGCGGGGAAGAGACCCAGTACTTC.

This clone has more than one count but fewer than ten. This chain connects TRBV6-5 to TRBJ1-3, with D perhaps matching TRBD1 (6 bases). Germline-derived CDR1 and CDR2 are MNHEY and SVGAGI. This CDR3 comprises 15 residues. V lost 6 bases and J lost 4, with 16 bases in between. In nucleotides, the CDR3 is TGTGCCAGCAGGACGGGACACGATCAAGGAAACACCATATATTTT. Translated: CASRTGHDQGNTIYF.

The table lists this clone with a few counts. This chain uses TRBV11-2 with TRBJ2-1, with TRBD2 matching 9 bases. Germline lookup yields CDR1 SGHAT and CDR2 FQNNGV. V gave up 1 base and J gave up 8 bases; unmatched junction bases: 9. The CDR3 spans 16 residues. The CDR3 DNA reads as TGTGCCAGCAGCTTAGGGTTCCAGCGGGAGGTATATGAGCAGTTCTTC. This sequence encodes CASSLGFQREVYEQFF.

This clone was counted at least ten times. V gene TRBV7-2 combines with J gene TRBJ2-3, with D possibly matching TRBD1 (6 bases). Trimming shortened V by 5 bases and J by 2 bases, and 8 bases separated the two germline ends. CDR1 and CDR2 (germline): SGHTA, FQGNSA. The CDR3 totals 13 residues. The CDR3 spells CASSPGVTDTQYF. The CDR3 bases are TGTGCCAGCAGCCCAGGGGTCACAGATACGCAGTATTTT.